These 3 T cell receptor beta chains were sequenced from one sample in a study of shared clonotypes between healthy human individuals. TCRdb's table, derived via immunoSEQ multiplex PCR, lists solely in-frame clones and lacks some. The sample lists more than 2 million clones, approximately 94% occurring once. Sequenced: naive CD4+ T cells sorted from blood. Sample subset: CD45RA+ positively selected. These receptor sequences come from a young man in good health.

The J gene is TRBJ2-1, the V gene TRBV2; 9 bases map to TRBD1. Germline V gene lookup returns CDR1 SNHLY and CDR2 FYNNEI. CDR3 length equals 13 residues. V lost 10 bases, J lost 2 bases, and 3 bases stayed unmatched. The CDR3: CANRDRAYNEQFF. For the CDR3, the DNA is TGTGCCAACCGGGACAGGGCCTACAATGAGCAGTTCTTC.

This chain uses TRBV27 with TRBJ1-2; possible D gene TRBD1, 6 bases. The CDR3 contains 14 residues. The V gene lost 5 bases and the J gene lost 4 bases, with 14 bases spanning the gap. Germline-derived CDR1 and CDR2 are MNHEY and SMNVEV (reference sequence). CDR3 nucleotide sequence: TGTGCCAGCAGTCCGCACGACAGGAGCTATGGCTACACCTTC. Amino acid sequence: CASSPHDRSYGYTF.

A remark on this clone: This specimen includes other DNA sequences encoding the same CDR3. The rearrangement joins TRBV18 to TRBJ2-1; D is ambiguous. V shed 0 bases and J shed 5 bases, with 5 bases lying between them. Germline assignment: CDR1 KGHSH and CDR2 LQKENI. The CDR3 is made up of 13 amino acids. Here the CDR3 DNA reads TGTGCCAGCTCACCACCCAGTGACAATGAGCAGTTCTTC. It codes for CASSPPSDNEQFF.